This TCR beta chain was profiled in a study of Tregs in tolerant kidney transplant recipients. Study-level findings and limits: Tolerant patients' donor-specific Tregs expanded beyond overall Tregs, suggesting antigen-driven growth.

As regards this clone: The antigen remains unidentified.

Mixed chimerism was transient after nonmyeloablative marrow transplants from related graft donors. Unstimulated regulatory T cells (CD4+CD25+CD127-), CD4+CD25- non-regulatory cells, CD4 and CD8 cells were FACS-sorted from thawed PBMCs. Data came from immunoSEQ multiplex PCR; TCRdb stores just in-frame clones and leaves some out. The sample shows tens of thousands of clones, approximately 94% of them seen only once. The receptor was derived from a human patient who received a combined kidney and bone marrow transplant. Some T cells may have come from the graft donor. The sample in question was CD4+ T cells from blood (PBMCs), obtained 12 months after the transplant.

The DNA for the CDR3 is TGTGCCAGCTCACTCTTCTCGACAGGCGTGAACACTGAAGCTTTCTTT. Amino acids: CASSLFSTGVNTEAFF. This chain uses TRBV18 with TRBJ1-1, with D possibly being TRBD1 (6 bases). The CDR3 runs 16 residues. Germline CDR1 reads KGHSH; CDR2 reads LQKENI. Trimming shortened V by 4 bases and J by 0 bases, and 15 bases separated the two germline ends.